The 31 T cell receptor beta chains presented below share a single source sample, sequenced in a study of CD8 T cells in Susac syndrome. An amount of RNA that ranged from roughly 0.5 to 1 ug was reverse transcribed with random hexamers. TCRdb reprocessed the immunoSEQ multiplex PCR reads via MiXCR and lists one record per CDR3 protein. Of under 200,000 distinct CDR3 sequences detected, approximately 94% appear once; the ten largest clones hold about 0.12%. Sequenced input: CD4+ T cells from PBMCs. These receptors originate from a human donor with Susac syndrome.

This chain joins TRBV4-3 and TRBJ2-5; 10 positions match TRBD2. The junction had 11 bases not matched to a gene; V was cut back by 6 bases and J by 4 bases. The V gene's germline CDR1 is LGHNA and CDR2 YSLEER. The CDR3 loop spans 16 amino acids. CDR3 DNA: TGCGCCAGCAGTCCCTTAGCGGGAGGAAGTTCAGAGACCCAGTACTTC. It codes for CASSPLAGGSSETQYF.

This clonotype was seen a few times. V gene TRBV28 combines with J gene TRBJ1-2, with 8 nucleotides matching TRBD1. Losses at the gene ends were 6 bases for V and 8 bases for J; bases not matched to a gene: 5. This CDR3 has 12 amino acids. The V gene's germline CDR1 is MDHEN and CDR2 SYDVKM. CDR3 in DNA: TGTGCCAGCAGCTTGGACAGGGAAGGCTACACCTTC. Translating gives CASSLDREGYTF.

CDR3 protein: CAWSVTNTEAFF. CDR3 bases: TGTGCCTGGAGTGTAACTAACACTGAAGCTTTCTTT. V and J are TRBV30 and TRBJ1-1; D not certain. CDR3 length equals 12 residues. Trimming removed 0 bases from V and 2 bases from J, with 4 bases in between. CDR1 GTSNPN and CDR2 SVGIG come from the germline V gene (reference sequence).

V gene TRBV29-1 combines with J gene TRBJ1-1; TRBD1 aligns across 7 bases. With V trimmed by 5 bases and J by 3 bases, 6 bases remained unmatched. CDR1 is SQVTM and CDR2 is ANQGSEA in the germline V gene. The CDR3 is 13 residues long. The CDR3 DNA reads TGCAGCGTTCAAGGGGGCAGGTACACTGAAGCTTTCTTT. Protein sequence: CSVQGGRYTEAFF.

This chain joins TRBV7-2 and TRBJ1-1; tentative D call: TRBD1 (5 bases). V was cut by 4 bases and J by 8 bases, with 26 bases left in between. The germline V gene encodes CDR1 SGHTA and CDR2 FQGNSA. CDR3 length equals 17 residues. CDR3 DNA: TGTGCCAGCAGCTCCCCGGGGGGAGGTAGAGGTACTACCGAAGCTTTCTTT. Its translation: CASSSPGGGRGTTEAFF.

This chain connects TRBV7-2 to TRBJ2-3; 9 bases fit TRBD2. V shed 6 bases, J shed 2 bases, and the junction held 12 bases outside the gene matches. The CDR3 runs 17 residues. Germline CDR1 is SGHTA and CDR2 is FQGNSA. The CDR3 nucleotides read TGTGCCAGCAGATTCTTAGCGGGGGCAACAATCACAGATACGCAGTATTTT. Translated, it gives CASRFLAGATITDTQYF.

The V call is TRBV20-1, the J call TRBJ2-3; 12 bases map to TRBD2. The V and J ends lost 5 bases and 6 bases, in that order; junction bases with no gene match: 3. CDR1 and CDR2 from the germline V gene are DFQATT and SNEGSKA (reference sequence). CDR3 size: 13 residues. The chain's CDR3 is CSAETSGGDTQYF. The CDR3 nucleotides read TGCAGTGCTGAGACTAGCGGGGGTGATACGCAGTATTTT.

This clonotype was counted once. Its ends do not fully match the called genes, so a read error is possible. The chain is built from TRBV30 and TRBJ1-5; 8 bases map to TRBD1. Per the germline V gene, CDR1 is GTSNPN and CDR2 is SVGIG (reference sequence). The CDR3 is 17 amino acids. The chain's CDR3 is CAWSPPGTGVSNQPQHF. The CDR3 DNA is TGTGCCTGGAGTCCCCCCGGGACAGGCGTTAGCAATCAGCCCCAGCATTTC.

The V and J genes are TRBV5-1 and TRBJ1-6; D is unclear. Germline V gene lookup returns CDR1 SGHRS and CDR2 YFSETQ. CDR3 length: 12 residues. V lost 3 bases and J 11 bases, leaving 9 bases between the germline ends. The CDR3 DNA follows: TGCGCCAGCAGCTGGGATGGGGCACCCCTCCACTTT. Its translation: CASSWDGAPLHF.

J is TRBJ1-1 and V is TRBV28; no firm D call. V lost 2 bases and J lost 1, with 8 bases in between. The CDR3 runs to 14 residues. Germline assignment: CDR1 MDHEN and CDR2 SYDVKM. CDR3 protein: CASSLRPENTEAFF. For the CDR3, the DNA is TGTGCCAGCAGTTTACGGCCAGAGAACACTGAAGCTTTCTTT.

The CDR3: CSVSTGGPSYEQYF. CDR3 coding DNA: TGCAGCGTTTCAACAGGGGGCCCTTCCTACGAGCAGTACTTC. The chain combines TRBV29-1 with TRBJ2-7, with 9 bases identical to TRBD1. The CDR3 consists of 14 residues. The V and J ends lost 5 bases and 1 base, in that order; junction bases with no gene match: 6. CDR1 is SQVTM, CDR2 ANQGSEA, per germline.

The CDR3 coding sequence is TGTGCCAGCAGCTTTGTCGTCGACTATGGCTACACCTTC. This encodes CASSFVVDYGYTF. The chain carries TRBV7-2 and TRBJ1-2; no clear D gene. CDR1 SGHTA and CDR2 FQGNSA come from the germline V gene. The CDR3 sequence is 13 residues long. V was clipped by 3 bases and J by 3 bases, with 8 bases between them.

V is TRBV3-1 and J is TRBJ1-4; D unresolved. The V end was cut by 4 bases, the J end by 3 bases, with 15 bases between. This CDR3 has 16 residues. Germline-derived CDR1 and CDR2 are LGHDT and YNNKEL (reference sequence). The chain's CDR3 is CASSPGSLTPNEKLFF. CDR3 nucleotides: TGTGCCAGCAGCCCCGGGTCTCTGACACCTAATGAAAAACTGTTTTTT.

This clonotype was counted a single time. V is TRBV7-2 and J is TRBJ1-2, with D unresolved. Trimming removed 5 bases at V and 7 bases at J, with 11 bases between. This CDR3 contains 12 residues. Germline CDR1 SGHTA, CDR2 FQGNSA. DNA of the CDR3: TGTGCCAGCAGCCCCCAGGAAGGTGGCTACACCTTC. Protein sequence: CASSPQEGGYTF.

V gene TRBV29-1 combines with J gene TRBJ2-4, with D maybe TRBD1 (5 bases). The V and J ends lost 6 bases and 5 bases respectively, with 11 bases between them. Germline loops: CDR1 SQVTM, CDR2 ANQGSEA. The CDR3 length is 12 residues. The CDR3: CSVSLGENIQYF. The CDR3 DNA reads as TGCAGCGTCTCCTTAGGGGAAAACATTCAGTACTTC.

The table lists this clonotype with a few counts. The V and J genes are TRBV5-1 and TRBJ2-7; maybe TRBD2 (6 bases). Per the germline V gene, CDR1 is SGHRS and CDR2 is YFSETQ. V dropped 6 bases and J dropped 2 bases, with 12 bases sitting between them. The CDR3 consists of 13 residues. CDR3 coding DNA: TGCGCCAGCACGCGAGCGGGCACCTACGAGCAGTACTTC. Amino acid sequence: CASTRAGTYEQYF.

The V and J genes are TRBV12-3 or TRBV12-4 and TRBJ2-3; TRBD1 might be the D (5 bases). The CDR3 covers 17 residues. Trimming removed 7 bases at V and 4 bases at J, with 24 bases between. The chain's CDR3 is CASTLHMTDARADTQYF. The CDR3 region has the DNA TGTGCCAGCACCCTACACATGACAGACGCGCGTGCAGATACGCAGTATTTT.

The rearrangement links TRBV9 to TRBJ1-3; tentatively, D is TRBD1 (6 bases). Looked up from germline, CDR1 is SGDLS and CDR2 is YYNGEE. This CDR3 is built from 14 residues. V was cut by 2 bases and J by 4 bases, with 10 bases left in between. CDR3 DNA sequence: TGTGCCAGCAGCGTGGGGGGGGCCGGAAACACCATATATTTT. It codes for CASSVGGAGNTIYF.

V and J are TRBV7-6 and TRBJ2-1; D is unresolved. Between the trimmed V and J ends, which lost 1 base and 12 bases, there was a span of 16 bases. Germline CDR1 and CDR2: SGHVS and FNYEAQ. The CDR3 loop spans 14 amino acids. The CDR3 region has the DNA TGTGCCAGCAGCTTAGAATCTTCGTCGGGTAGGCAGTTCTTC. It encodes CASSLESSSGRQFF.

The rearrangement uses TRBV18 and TRBJ1-5; D is undetermined. Trimming removed 3 bases at V and 4 bases at J, with 7 bases between. This CDR3 region has 13 residues. In germline, CDR1 is KGHSH, CDR2 LQKENI. The CDR3 DNA follows: TGTGCCAGCTCACCCAGGATGAATCAGCCCCAGCATTTT. It is translated as CASSPRMNQPQHF.

CDR3 DNA sequence: TGTGCCAGCAGCTTGGCTTGGGACACCGGGGAGCTGTTTTTT. Its protein is CASSLAWDTGELFF. J is TRBJ2-2 and V is TRBV7-2, with D unclear. Germline V lookup: CDR1 SGHTA, CDR2 FQGNSA. There are 14 residues in the CDR3. V was trimmed by 3 bases and J by 3 bases, leaving 8 bases between them. Based on the CDR3 plus reference TRBV7-2 and TRBJ2-2, the full variable domain is GAGVSQSPSNKVTEKGKDVELRCDPISGHTALYWYRQSLGQGLEFLIYFQGNSAPDKSGLPSDRFSAERTGGSVSTLTIQRTQQEDSAVYLCASSLAWDTGELFFGEGSRLTVL.

The CDR3 here is CASTDGQGEREQYF. In nucleotides, the CDR3 is TGTGCCAGCACCGATGGACAGGGAGAGCGCGAGCAGTACTTC. V gene TRBV6-6 combines with J gene TRBJ2-7; 8 nucleotides agree with TRBD1. The CDR3 has 14 amino acids. Germline trimming cut 7 bases from V and 6 bases from J; bases unmatched to any gene: 11. Germline V gene data show CDR1 as MNHNY and CDR2 as SVGAGI (reference sequence).

The chain is built from TRBV11-2 and TRBJ2-1; perhaps TRBD2 as D (6 bases). Trimming removed 5 bases at V and 7 bases at J, with 12 bases between. Germline CDR1 SGHAT, CDR2 FQNNGV. The CDR3 covers 13 residues. The CDR3 sequence is CASSRPGRNEQFF. In DNA, the CDR3 is TGTGCCAGCAGCCGTCCGGGGAGGAATGAGCAGTTCTTC.

This clonotype occurred once. The chain joins TRBV6-1 to TRBJ2-6, with TRBD1 matching 9 bases. The J segment lost 8 bases and the V segment lost 5 bases, leaving 10 bases of the junction unmatched. The CDR3 length is 16 residues. The V gene's germline CDR1 is MNHNS and CDR2 SASEGT. The CDR3 DNA reads TGTGCCAGCAGTCTTACAGGGGGCCGGACCCCCAACGTCCTGACTTTC. As protein: CASSLTGGRTPNVLTF.

The J gene is TRBJ2-3, the V gene TRBV10-3, with a weak D call TRBD1 (6 bases). This CDR3 is built from 12 residues. Trimming took off 6 bases at V and 7 bases at J, with 11 bases between the two ends. Germline V gene data show CDR1 as ENHRY and CDR2 as SYGVKD. The CDR3 is CAISRTDYTQYF. The CDR3 DNA is TGTGCCATCAGCCGGACAGACTATACGCAGTATTTT.

The rearrangement links TRBV3-1 to TRBJ2-6, with 8 bases lining up with TRBD1. This CDR3 region has 17 residues. In germline, CDR1 is LGHDT, CDR2 YNNKEL (reference sequence). V lost 9 bases, J lost 0 bases, and 10 bases stayed unmatched. CDR3 sequence: CASTQGAPGSGANVLTF. The CDR3 DNA is TGTGCCAGTACCCAGGGGGCCCCCGGCTCTGGGGCCAACGTCCTGACTTTC.

The chain is built from TRBV24-1 and TRBJ2-7; D not resolved. This CDR3 has 16 amino acids. Germline V gene sequence: CDR1 KGHDR, CDR2 SFDVKD. V dropped 0 bases and J dropped 4 bases, with 15 bases sitting between them. CDR3 region: CATSDLAVVYPYEQYF. Here the CDR3 DNA reads TGTGCCACCAGTGATTTGGCCGTAGTCTATCCATACGAGCAGTACTTC.

V usage is TRBV9 and J usage is TRBJ2-5, with 9 bases matching TRBD1. Germline CDR1 SGDLS, CDR2 YYNGEE. Losses at the gene ends were 0 bases for V and 5 bases for J; bases not matched to a gene: 5. The CDR3 consists of 15 residues. The CDR3 sequence: CASSVEDRGSETQYF. The CDR3 nucleotides read TGTGCCAGCAGCGTAGAGGACAGGGGTTCGGAGACCCAGTACTTC.

This chain links TRBV5-4 with TRBJ1-1; possible D gene TRBD1, 5 bases. The CDR3 contains 15 residues. Trimming removed 6 bases from V and 4 bases from J, with 19 bases in between. Germline V gives CDR1 SGHNT, CDR2 YYREEE (reference sequence). CDR3 protein: CASKQTIQGVTEAFF. The DNA for the CDR3 is TGTGCCAGCAAGCAGACGATTCAGGGAGTCACTGAAGCTTTCTTT.

The chain has TRBV7-9 and TRBJ1-2, with no clear D. The CDR3 length is 15 residues. Germline lookup yields CDR1 SEHNR and CDR2 FQNEAQ (reference sequence). The V end was cut by 4 bases, the J end by 8 bases, with 20 bases between. The DNA for the CDR3 is TGTGCCAGCAGCTCGGGCGTGGGCCTCCAGGACGGCTACACCTTC. It yields the protein CASSSGVGLQDGYTF.

V is TRBV24-1 and J is TRBJ2-6; D is uncertain. The CDR3 length is 13 residues. V was trimmed by 3 bases and J by 4 bases, leaving 3 bases between them. Germline CDR1 is KGHDR and CDR2 is SFDVKD. CDR3 sequence (DNA): TGTGCCACCAGTGATCGGGGGGCCAACGTCCTGACTTTC. This translates into CATSDRGANVLTF.